This record looks at one TCR beta chain sequence and its context. Its antigen is undetermined. The sample comes from a study of response to subunit inactivated influenza vaccine. General observations from the study: After each seasonal influenza vaccination, few new T cells are recruited, the authors suggested.

One entry per CDR3 protein results from TCRdb running MiXCR on the RT-PCR reads. The profile covers 450,000 to 550,000 distinct CDR3 sequences, with around 25% appearing a single time and approximately 2% taken by the ten largest. The V gene end was trimmed by 2 bases and the J gene end by 0 bases; junction bases not matched to a gene: 17. This CDR3 region has 19 residues. Germline loops: CDR1 DFQATT, CDR2 SNEGSKA (reference sequence). The chain combines TRBV20-1 with TRBJ2-7; 9 bases are a match to TRBD1. This receptor was taken from a man between 45 and 60 years old who received an inactivated influenza vaccine. The source was CD4+ T cells sorted from PBMCs, collected more than 4 days after vaccination. The CDR3 sequence is CSARTGGRSLLSRSYEQYF. In DNA, the CDR3 is TGCAGTGCTAGAACAGGGGGCCGCTCACTACTTTCTCGCTCCTACGAGCAGTACTTC.